The TCR beta chain described here comes from a study of a mutant IDH1 vaccine in newly diagnosed glioma. Across the whole study: Patients were started on vaccination 4-6 weeks after radiotherapy alone, or with temozolomide cycles. Sex among treated patients split about 60% male, about 40% female; mean age was roughly 42 years.

Sample time point: week 47, end of study. Mutant IDH1 20-mer peptide, at 300 ug, made up each vaccine dose, with topical imiquimod. A remark on this clone: Its antigen is not identified.

The CDR3 contains 13 residues. Trimming cost V 4 bases and J 3 bases, with 10 bases left between them. The V gene's germline CDR1 is SGHKS and CDR2 YYEKEE (reference sequence). The method was immunoSEQ multiplex PCR; TCRdb's version includes in-frame clones alone and lacks a portion of them. This sample yields about 34,000 clones, of which approximately 90% are seen a single time; approximately 12% belongs to the top ten. Findings and limits, study-wide: Apparently unrelated to pseudoprogression were changes in the top peripheral T cell clonotypes.

The sequence derives from a woman in her 30s with glioma. Sequences were derived from PBMCs, sampled from a glioma patient whose treatment included an IDH1 peptide vaccine. The rearrangement joins TRBV5-5 to TRBJ2-5; D not resolved. The CDR3, as DNA: TGTGCCAGCAGCACCGGCGGTGAAGAGACCCAGTACTTC. Translated, it gives CASSTGGEETQYF.